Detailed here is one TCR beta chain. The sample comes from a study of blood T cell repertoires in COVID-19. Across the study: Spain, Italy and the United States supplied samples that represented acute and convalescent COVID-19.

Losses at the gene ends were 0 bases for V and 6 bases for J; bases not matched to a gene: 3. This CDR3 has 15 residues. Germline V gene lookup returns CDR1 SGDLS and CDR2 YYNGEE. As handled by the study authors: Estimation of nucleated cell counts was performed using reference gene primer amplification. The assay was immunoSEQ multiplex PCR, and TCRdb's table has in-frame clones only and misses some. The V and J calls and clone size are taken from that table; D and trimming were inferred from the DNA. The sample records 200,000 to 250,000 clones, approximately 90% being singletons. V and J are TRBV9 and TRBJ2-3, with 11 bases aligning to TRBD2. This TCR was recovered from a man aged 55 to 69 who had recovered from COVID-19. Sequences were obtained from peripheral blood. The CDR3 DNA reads TGTGCCAGCAGCGTAGGTAGCGGGGGGGCGGATACGCAGTATTTT. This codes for CASSVGSGGADTQYF.